This TCR beta chain was sequenced for a study of vaccination effects on CD4 cells after COVID-19. To note about this clone: Its antigen is not known.

Some clones are missing from TCRdb's copy, which holds only in-frame ones; the method was immunoSEQ multiplex PCR. The data show roughly 55,000 clones, with about 78% seen just once and just under 2% held by the top ten. Antigen-specific CD4+ T cells were expanded with viral peptide pools in the ViraFEST assay before sequencing. Scientists isolated CD4+ T cells after a roughly 10-day culture period ended. Two doses of BNT162b2 or mRNA-1273 vaccine were administered to participants. In culture with 10 IU/ml IL-2 and about 9.7 ug/ml peptides, PBMC were grown at a few million per well. V shed 6 bases, J shed 1 base, and the junction held 1 base outside the gene matches. This CDR3 contains 13 residues. The V gene's germline CDR1 is KGHSH and CDR2 LQKENI.

The input for sequencing was CD4+ T cells from PBMCs cultured with HCoV-OC43 spike peptides, taken after COVID-19 vaccination. Indicated subset: HCoV-OC43 spike overlapping peptide pool stimulation. The sequence derives from a human donor who received a COVID-19 vaccine. The V call is TRBV18, the J call TRBJ2-5, with TRBD1 identical over 8 bases. The CDR3 nucleotides are TGTGCCAGCTCTGGGACAGGCCAAGAGACCCAGTACTTC. It is translated as CASSGTGQETQYF.